These 20 T cell receptor beta chains originate from one sample sequenced in a study of blood T cells in healthy people across ages. Combining a sample-barcoded 5' primer with a J-beta primer mix, a second PCR ran for about 7 to 12 cycles. TCRdb re-called the 5' RACE reads through MiXCR, storing one row per CDR3 protein. This table holds hundreds of thousands of distinct CDR3 sequences, about 30% found once. Input material: blood. Receptors were obtained from a woman aged 80 or over in good health.

In this sample, this clonotype turned up many times. V gene TRBV5-1 combines with J gene TRBJ2-3; TRBD1 matches 9 bases. The germline V gene encodes CDR1 SGHRS and CDR2 YFSETQ. This CDR3 contains 16 residues. Trimming at V came to 0 bases and at J to 5 bases, leaving 7 bases not matched to a gene. The CDR3 is CASSLAYRQGEDTQYF. The CDR3 nucleotides read TGCGCCAGCAGCTTGGCGTATAGACAGGGGGAAGATACGCAGTATTTT. The whole variable domain, remainder taken from reference TRBV5-1 and TRBJ2-3, is KAGVTQTPRYLIKTRGQQVTLSCSPISGHRSVSWYQQTPGQGLQFLFEYFSETQRNKGNFPGRFSGRQFSNSRSEMNVSTLELGDSALYLCASSLAYRQGEDTQYFGPGTRLTVL.

This clonotype was seen ten or more times. The chain links TRBV7-2 to TRBJ2-7; a possible D gene is TRBD1 (6 bases). V lost 2 bases and J 0 bases, leaving 8 bases between the germline ends. From germline, CDR1 is SGHTA and CDR2 FQGNSA. The CDR3 loop spans 14 amino acids. The CDR3 bases are TGTGCCAGCAGCTTACAGGGGACCTCCTACGAGCAGTACTTC. It encodes CASSLQGTSYEQYF.

The rearrangement links TRBV7-9 to TRBJ2-7; 10 nucleotides align to TRBD1. With V trimmed by 5 bases and J by 4 bases, 8 bases remained unmatched. The CDR3 totals 15 residues. Germline V gives CDR1 SEHNR, CDR2 FQNEAQ (reference sequence). CDR3 bases: TGTGCCAGCAGCCCGGGACAGGGGATCCGGTACGAGCAGTACTTC. It translates to CASSPGQGIRYEQYF.

Many counts were recorded for this clonotype. The chain carries TRBV6-5 and TRBJ2-2; D gene uncertain. Trimming took 2 bases from V and 3 from J, leaving 7 bases between them. Germline-derived CDR1 and CDR2 are MNHEY and SVGAGI. The CDR3 extends over 14 amino acids. The CDR3 nucleotides are TGTGCCAGCAGTTACGACGGCTACACCGGGGAGCTGTTTTTT. Its protein product is CASSYDGYTGELFF.

This clonotype was seen a handful of times. CDR3 nucleotides: TGTGCCAGCAGTGAGCCACTAGCGGGGGCTTACAATGAGCAGTTCTTC. This translates into CASSEPLAGAYNEQFF. The chain is built from TRBV6-6 and TRBJ2-1, with 11 positions matching TRBD2. Germline trimming cut 5 bases from V and 4 bases from J; bases unmatched to any gene: 7. The CDR3 covers 16 residues. Germline V gene lookup returns CDR1 MNHNY and CDR2 SVGAGI (reference sequence).

With respect to this clonotype: A much larger clone differs from this one at a single base, so this may be a read error. The genes are TRBV6-6 and TRBJ2-3; no firm D call. The CDR3 covers 12 residues. CDR1 is MNHNY, CDR2 SVGAGI, per germline (reference sequence). CDR3 bases: TGTGCCACCAGCCCTGTTGCAGAAACGCAGTATTTT. Its protein is CATSPVAETQYF.

This sequence joins TRBV7-2 and TRBJ2-1; D possibly corresponds to TRBD1 (6 bases). Germline lookup yields CDR1 SGHTA and CDR2 FQGNSA. The length of the CDR3 is 13 residues. V gave up 5 bases and J gave up 6 bases, with 11 bases separating them. This CDR3 is CASSPRGSNEQFF. As DNA, the CDR3 is TGTGCCAGCAGCCCCAGGGGCAGCAATGAGCAGTTCTTC.

For this clonotype: This clone may be a read error of a much larger clone one base away. J is TRBJ2-3 and V is TRBV10-3, with D possibly matching TRBD2 (6 bases). The CDR3 sequence is 15 residues long. The germline V gene encodes CDR1 ENHRY and CDR2 SYGVKD. The CDR3 here is CAISGGPGDTDTQCF. CDR3 nucleotide sequence: TGTGCCATCAGTGGGGGACCGGGAGACACAGATACGCAGTGTTTT.

As for this clonotype: This clone may be a read error of a much larger clone one base away. The chain recombines TRBV7-3 with TRBJ2-5, with D uncertain. The CDR3 length is 14 residues. From germline, CDR1 is SGHTA and CDR2 FQGTGA. The CDR3 nucleotides read TGTGCCCGCAGCCGCACACCTAGTAAAGAGACCCAGTACTTC. Its protein product is CARSRTPSKETQYF.

This clonotype showed up just once. The chain links TRBV7-9 to TRBJ2-4, with TRBD1 matching 11 bases. The J call is doubtful: the DNA matches TRBJ2-7 better. Germline CDR1 SEHNR, CDR2 FQNEAQ (reference sequence). The CDR3 runs to 16 residues. The DNA for the CDR3 is TGTGCCAGCAGCCAAGTCGTCGGGACAGGGGGCTACGAGCAGTACTTC. Translating gives CASSQVVGTGGYEQYF.

This clonotype was recorded many times. DNA for the CDR3: TGTGCCACCAGCAGAGGAGTTGGAGGACAGGGAAGAAACGAGCAGTACTTC. The encoded protein is CATSRGVGGQGRNEQYF. The gene calls are TRBV15 and TRBJ2-7; TRBD1 matches at 8 bases. This CDR3 comprises 17 residues. Germline CDR1 LNHNV, CDR2 YYDKDF (reference sequence). Losses at the gene ends were 1 base for V and 5 bases for J; bases not matched to a gene: 13.

This clonotype was detected only a few times. A much larger clone differs from this one at a single base, so this may be a read error. This chain uses TRBV6-5 with TRBJ1-1; tentatively, D is TRBD1 (5 bases). The CDR3 has 15 amino acids. Germline loops: CDR1 MNHEY, CDR2 SVGAGI. CDR3 DNA sequence: TGTGCCGGCAGACAGAGGGCAGGGTCAAACACTGAAGCTTTCTTT. Amino acids: CAGRQRAGSNTEAFF.

This clonotype was observed many times. This chain links TRBV7-2 with TRBJ2-1, with TRBD1 matching over 9 bases. The CDR3 consists of 14 residues. The germline gives CDR1 SGHTA, CDR2 FQGNSA. Trimming removed 5 bases from V and 7 bases from J; junction bases left unmatched: 6. The CDR3 sequence is CASSEQGARNEQFF. The CDR3 DNA reads TGTGCCAGCAGCGAACAGGGGGCCAGGAATGAGCAGTTCTTC.

This clonotype was counted ten times or more. This chain connects TRBV5-1 to TRBJ2-5; possible D gene TRBD2, 5 bases. Per germline, CDR1 SGHRS and CDR2 YFSETQ. V was pared by 2 bases and J by 7 bases, with 15 bases between. The CDR3 contains 14 residues. For the CDR3, the DNA is TGCGCCAGCAGCTTTTCGCTCGCTCGGGGGACCCAGTACTTC. Amino acids: CASSFSLARGTQYF.

About this clonotype: This may arise from a read error, as a much more abundant clone is one base away. The chain couples TRBV29-1 to TRBJ2-7, with 9 bases fitting TRBD1. The CDR3 extends over 13 amino acids. Trimming at V came to 5 bases and at J to 0 bases, leaving 2 bases not matched to a gene. Per germline, CDR1 SQVTM and CDR2 ANQGSEA. CDR3: CSVRTGDSYEQYF. The CDR3 DNA reads TGCAGCGTTCGGACAGGGGACTCCTACGAGCAGTACTTC.

The V call is TRBV2, the J call TRBJ2-5, with 8 bases that match TRBD1. The DNA end lines up better with TRBJ2-7; the J call may be wrong. The V gene's germline CDR1 is SNHLY and CDR2 FYNNEI. CDR3 size: 14 residues. The CDR3 here is CASRMDRAGGEQYF. The CDR3 DNA reads TGTGCCAGCAGGATGGACAGGGCTGGGGGCGAGCAGTACTTC.

V usage is TRBV7-6 and J usage is TRBJ2-2; a possible D gene is TRBD2 (6 bases). The CDR3 is made up of 15 amino acids. Between the trimmed V and J ends, which lost 2 bases and 4 bases, there was a span of 11 bases. Per the germline V gene, CDR1 is SGHVS and CDR2 is FNYEAQ. CDR3 loop: CASSLSGGPTGELFF. The CDR3 DNA reads as TGTGCCAGCAGCTTATCCGGGGGACCCACCGGGGAGCTGTTTTTT. Supplemented by reference TRBV7-6 and TRBJ2-2, the full variable domain reads GAGVSQSPRYKVTKRGQDVALRCDPISGHVSLYWYRQALGQGPEFLTYFNYEAQQDKSGLPNDRFSAERPEGSISTLTIQRTEQRDSAMYRCASSLSGGPTGELFFGEGSRLTVL.

This clonotype came up many times. A much larger clone sits a single nucleotide away, making a read error possible. V gene TRBV25-1 combines with J gene TRBJ1-2, with no clear D. The CDR3 extends over 14 amino acids. Germline-derived CDR1 and CDR2 are MGHDK and SYGVNS. Trimming pared 6 bases from V and 5 bases from J, leaving 16 bases between. For the CDR3, the DNA is TGTGCCAGCAGGGAGAGGACTGCGGGATATGGCTACACCTTC. This gives the protein CASRERTAGYGYTF.

This clonotype has at least ten counts. The chain is built from TRBV7-2 and TRBJ2-5, with D perhaps being TRBD1 or TRBD2 (5 bases each). V was clipped by 0 bases and J by 2 bases, with 7 bases between them. CDR1 is SGHTA, CDR2 FQGNSA, per germline. The length of the CDR3 is 14 residues. The CDR3 DNA reads as TGTGCCAGCAGCTTAGCGGGGGTTCAAGAGACCCAGTACTTC. Amino acids: CASSLAGVQETQYF.

The CDR3 coding sequence is TGTGCCAGTAGTATCCCGGGACCCCAGGACTATGGCTACACCTTC. This codes for CASSIPGPQDYGYTF. The chain employs TRBV19 and TRBJ1-2, with TRBD1 as a possible D gene (5 bases). CDR3 size: 15 residues. From germline, CDR1 is LNHDA and CDR2 SQIVND (reference sequence). V was shortened by 3 bases and J by 3 bases, with 14 bases between the two germline ends.